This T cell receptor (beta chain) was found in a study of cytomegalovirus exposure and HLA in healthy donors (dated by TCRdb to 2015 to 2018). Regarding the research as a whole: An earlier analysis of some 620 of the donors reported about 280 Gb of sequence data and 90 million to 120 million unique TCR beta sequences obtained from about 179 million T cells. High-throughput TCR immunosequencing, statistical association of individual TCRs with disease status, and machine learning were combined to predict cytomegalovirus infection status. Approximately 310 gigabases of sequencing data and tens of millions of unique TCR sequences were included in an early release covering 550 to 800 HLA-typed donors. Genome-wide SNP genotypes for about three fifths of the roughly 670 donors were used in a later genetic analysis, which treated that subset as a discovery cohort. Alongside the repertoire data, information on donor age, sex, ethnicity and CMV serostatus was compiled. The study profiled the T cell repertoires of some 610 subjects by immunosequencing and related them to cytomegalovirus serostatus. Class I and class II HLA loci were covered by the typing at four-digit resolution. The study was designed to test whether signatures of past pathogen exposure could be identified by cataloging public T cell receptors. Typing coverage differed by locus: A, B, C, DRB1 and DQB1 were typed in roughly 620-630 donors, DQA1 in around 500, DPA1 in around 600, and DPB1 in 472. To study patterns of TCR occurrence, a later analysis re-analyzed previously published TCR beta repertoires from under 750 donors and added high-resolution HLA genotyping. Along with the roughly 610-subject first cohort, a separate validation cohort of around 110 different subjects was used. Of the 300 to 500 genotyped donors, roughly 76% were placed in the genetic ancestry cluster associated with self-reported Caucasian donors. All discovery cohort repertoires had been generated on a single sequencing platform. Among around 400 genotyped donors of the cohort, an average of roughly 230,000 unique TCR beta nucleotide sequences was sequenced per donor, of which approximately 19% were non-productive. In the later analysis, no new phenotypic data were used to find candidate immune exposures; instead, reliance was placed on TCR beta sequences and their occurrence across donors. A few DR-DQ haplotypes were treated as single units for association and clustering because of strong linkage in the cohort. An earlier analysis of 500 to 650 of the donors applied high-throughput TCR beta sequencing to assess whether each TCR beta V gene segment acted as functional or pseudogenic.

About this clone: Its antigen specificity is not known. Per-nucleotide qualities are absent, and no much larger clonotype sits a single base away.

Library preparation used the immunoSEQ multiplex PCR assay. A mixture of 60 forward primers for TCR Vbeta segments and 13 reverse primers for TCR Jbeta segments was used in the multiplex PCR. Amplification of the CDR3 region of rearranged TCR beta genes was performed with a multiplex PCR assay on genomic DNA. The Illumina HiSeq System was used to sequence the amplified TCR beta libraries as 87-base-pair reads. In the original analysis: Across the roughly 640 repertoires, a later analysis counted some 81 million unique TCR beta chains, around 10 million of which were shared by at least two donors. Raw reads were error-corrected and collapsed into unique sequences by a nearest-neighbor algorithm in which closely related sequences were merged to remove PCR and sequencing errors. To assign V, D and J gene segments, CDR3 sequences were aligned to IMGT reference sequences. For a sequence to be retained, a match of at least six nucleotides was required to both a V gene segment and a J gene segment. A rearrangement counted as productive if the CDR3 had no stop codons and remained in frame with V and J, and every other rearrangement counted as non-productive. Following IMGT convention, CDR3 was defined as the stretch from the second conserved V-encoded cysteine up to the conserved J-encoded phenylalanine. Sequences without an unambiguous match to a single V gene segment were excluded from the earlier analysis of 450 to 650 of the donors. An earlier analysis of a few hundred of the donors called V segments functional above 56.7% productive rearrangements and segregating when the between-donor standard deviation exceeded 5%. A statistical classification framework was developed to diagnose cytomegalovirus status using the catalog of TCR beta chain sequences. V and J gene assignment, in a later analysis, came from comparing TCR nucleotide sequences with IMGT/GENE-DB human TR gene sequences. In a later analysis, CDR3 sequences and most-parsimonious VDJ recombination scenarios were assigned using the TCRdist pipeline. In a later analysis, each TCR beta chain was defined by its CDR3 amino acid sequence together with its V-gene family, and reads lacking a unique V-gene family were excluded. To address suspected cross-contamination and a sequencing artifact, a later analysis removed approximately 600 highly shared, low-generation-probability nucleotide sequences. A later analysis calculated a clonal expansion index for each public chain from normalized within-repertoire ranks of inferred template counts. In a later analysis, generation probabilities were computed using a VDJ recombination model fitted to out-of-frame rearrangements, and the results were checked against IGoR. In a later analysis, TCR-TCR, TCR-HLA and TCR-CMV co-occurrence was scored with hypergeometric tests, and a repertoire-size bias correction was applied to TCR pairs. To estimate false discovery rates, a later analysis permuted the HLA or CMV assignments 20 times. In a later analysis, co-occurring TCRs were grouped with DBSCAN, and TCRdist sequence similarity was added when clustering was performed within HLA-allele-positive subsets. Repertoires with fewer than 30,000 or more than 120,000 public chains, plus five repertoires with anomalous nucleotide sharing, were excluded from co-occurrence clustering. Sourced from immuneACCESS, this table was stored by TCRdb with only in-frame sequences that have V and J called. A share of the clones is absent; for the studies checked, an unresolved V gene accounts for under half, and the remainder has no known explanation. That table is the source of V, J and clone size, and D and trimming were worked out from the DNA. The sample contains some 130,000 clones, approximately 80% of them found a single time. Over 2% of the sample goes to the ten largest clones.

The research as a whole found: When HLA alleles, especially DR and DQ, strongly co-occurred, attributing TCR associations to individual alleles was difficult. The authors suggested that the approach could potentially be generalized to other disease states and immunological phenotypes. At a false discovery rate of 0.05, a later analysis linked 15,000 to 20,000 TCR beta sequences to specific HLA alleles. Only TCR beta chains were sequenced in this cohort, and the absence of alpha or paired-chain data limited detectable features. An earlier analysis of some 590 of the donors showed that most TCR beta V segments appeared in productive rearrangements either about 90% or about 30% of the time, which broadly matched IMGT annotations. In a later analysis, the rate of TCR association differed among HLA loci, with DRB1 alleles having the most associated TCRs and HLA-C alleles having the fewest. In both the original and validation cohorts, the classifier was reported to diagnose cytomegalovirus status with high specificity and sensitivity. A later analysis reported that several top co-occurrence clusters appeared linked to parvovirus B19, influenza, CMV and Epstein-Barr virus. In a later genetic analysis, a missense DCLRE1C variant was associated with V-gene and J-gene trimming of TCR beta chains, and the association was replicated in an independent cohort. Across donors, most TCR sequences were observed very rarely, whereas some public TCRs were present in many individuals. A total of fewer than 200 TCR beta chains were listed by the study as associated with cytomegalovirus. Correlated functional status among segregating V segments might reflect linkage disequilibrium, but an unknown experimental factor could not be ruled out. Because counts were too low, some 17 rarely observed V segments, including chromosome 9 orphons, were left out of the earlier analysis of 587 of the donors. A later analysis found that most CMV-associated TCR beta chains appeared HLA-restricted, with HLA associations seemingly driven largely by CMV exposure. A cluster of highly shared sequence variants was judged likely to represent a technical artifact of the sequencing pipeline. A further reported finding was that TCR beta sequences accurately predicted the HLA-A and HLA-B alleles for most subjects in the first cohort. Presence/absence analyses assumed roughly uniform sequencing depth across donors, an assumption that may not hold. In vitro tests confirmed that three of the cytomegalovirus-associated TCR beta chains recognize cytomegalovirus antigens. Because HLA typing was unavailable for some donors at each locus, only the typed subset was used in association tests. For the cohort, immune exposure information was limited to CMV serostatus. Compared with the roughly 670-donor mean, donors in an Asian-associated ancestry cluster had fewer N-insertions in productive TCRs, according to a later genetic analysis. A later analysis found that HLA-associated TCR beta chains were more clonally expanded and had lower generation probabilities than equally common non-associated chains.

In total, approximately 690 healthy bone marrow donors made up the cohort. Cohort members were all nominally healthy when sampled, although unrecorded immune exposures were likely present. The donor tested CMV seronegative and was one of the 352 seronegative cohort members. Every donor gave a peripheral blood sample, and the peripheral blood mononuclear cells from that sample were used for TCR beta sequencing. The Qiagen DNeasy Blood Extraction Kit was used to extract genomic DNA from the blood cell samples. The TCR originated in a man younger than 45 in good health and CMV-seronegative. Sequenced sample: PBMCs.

The nucleotides are TGTGCCAGCAGGGAGAACTGGGACAGGGTTAAGACCCAGTACTTC. It is translated as CASRENWDRVKTQYF. Recombination linked TRBV6-1 to TRBJ2-5; 9 junctional bases match TRBD1. The cysteine opens and the phenylalanine closes a CDR3 of 15 amino acids. Solely the CDR3 DNA is kept, with 45 bases framed from the first base. CDR1 and CDR2 (MNHNS, SASEGT) derive from the germline V gene. For this chain, trimming is 6 bases at the V end and 6 bases at the J end, and the number of junction bases without a gene match is 11.